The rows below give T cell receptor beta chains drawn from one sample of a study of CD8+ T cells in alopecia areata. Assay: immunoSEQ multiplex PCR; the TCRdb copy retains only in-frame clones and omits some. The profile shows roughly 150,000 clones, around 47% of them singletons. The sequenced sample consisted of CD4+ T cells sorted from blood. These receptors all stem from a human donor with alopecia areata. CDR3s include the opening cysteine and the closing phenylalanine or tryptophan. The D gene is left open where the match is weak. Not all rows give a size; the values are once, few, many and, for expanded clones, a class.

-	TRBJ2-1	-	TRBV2	CASSRYNEQFF	TGTGCCAGCTCCCGTTACAATGAGCAGTTCTTC
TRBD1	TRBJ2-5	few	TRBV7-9	CASSARQGISEETQYF	TGTGCCAGCAGCGCGCGACAGGGCATATCGGAAGAGACCCAGTACTTC
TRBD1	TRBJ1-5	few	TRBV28	CASTGPGQGHQPQHF	TGTGCCAGCACCGGCCCGGGACAGGGACATCAGCCCCAGCATTTT
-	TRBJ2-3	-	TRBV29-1	CSVVEGDTQYF	TGCAGCGTTGTGGAAGGAGATACGCAGTATTTT
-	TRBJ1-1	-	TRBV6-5	CASSYLGGWAFF	TGTGCCAGCAGTTACTTGGGCGGTTGGGCTTTCTTT
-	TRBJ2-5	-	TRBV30	CATDQNQETQYF	TGTGCCACGGACCAAAACCAAGAGACCCAGTACTTC
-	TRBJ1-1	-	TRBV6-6	CASGQSGGWTEAFF	TGTGCCAGCGGTCAGTCCGGAGGGTGGACTGAAGCTTTCTTT
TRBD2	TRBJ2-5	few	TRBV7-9	CASSFPREELQETQYF	TGTGCCAGCAGCTTCCCTCGGGAGGAACTACAAGAGACCCAGTACTTC
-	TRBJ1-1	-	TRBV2	CASSSGQWNTEAFF	TGTGCCAGCAGTTCAGGACAGTGGAACACTGAAGCTTTCTTT
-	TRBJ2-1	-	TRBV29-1	CSVVSGLANNEQFF	TGCAGCGTTGTTTCTGGTCTAGCGAACAATGAGCAGTTCTTC
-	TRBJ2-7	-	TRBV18	CASSPEDEQYF	TGTGCCAGCTCACCTGAAGACGAGCAGTACTTC
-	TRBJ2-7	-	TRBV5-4	CASSQSPGESYEQYF	TGTGCCAGCAGCCAGAGCCCCGGGGAGTCCTACGAACAGTACTTC
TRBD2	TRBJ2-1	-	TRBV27	CASSSLRSLAGGPVEQFF	TGTGCCAGCAGTTCGCTCCGATCCTTAGCGGGAGGGCCGGTTGAGCAGTTCTTC
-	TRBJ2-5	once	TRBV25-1	CASSLDRIEETQYF	TGTGCCAGCAGCTTAGACAGAATAGAAGAGACCCAGTACTTC
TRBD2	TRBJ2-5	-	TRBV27	CASRSGSFPETQYF	TGTGCCAGCCGTAGCGGGAGCTTCCCAGAGACCCAGTACTTC
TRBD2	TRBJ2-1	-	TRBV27	CASSLRLAGGGSNEQFF	TGTGCCAGCAGTTTACGACTAGCGGGAGGAGGCTCCAATGAGCAGTTCTTC
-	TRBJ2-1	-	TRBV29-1	CSVRFATAGRSHEQFF	TGCAGCGTTCGCTTCGCAACGGCGGGAAGGAGTCATGAGCAGTTCTTC
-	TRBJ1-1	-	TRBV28	CASSLSREAFF	TGTGCCAGCAGTTTATCTCGTGAAGCTTTCTTT
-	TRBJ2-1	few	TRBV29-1	CSVEGRHNPNEQFF	TGCAGCGTTGAAGGCCGCCACAACCCCAATGAGCAGTTCTTC
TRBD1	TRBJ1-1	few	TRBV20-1	CSAYWDSGAFF	TGCAGTGCGTACTGGGACAGTGGAGCTTTCTTT
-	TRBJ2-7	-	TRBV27	CASSFNSYKYEQYF	TGTGCCAGCAGTTTCAATTCTTACAAGTACGAGCAGTACTTC
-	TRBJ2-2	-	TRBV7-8	CASSLSGTGELFF	TGTGCCAGCAGTCTCAGTGGGACCGGGGAGCTGTTTTTT
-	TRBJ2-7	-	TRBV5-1	CASSDRGGIYEQYF	TGCGCCAGCAGTGATCGAGGGGGGATTTACGAGCAGTACTTC
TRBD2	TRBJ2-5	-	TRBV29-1	CSVDGSGGETQYF	TGCAGCGTTGATGGATCCGGGGGGGAGACCCAGTACTTC
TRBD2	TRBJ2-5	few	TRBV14	CASSQGGTSEHQETQYF	TGTGCCAGCAGCCAAGGCGGGACTAGCGAACACCAAGAGACCCAGTACTTC
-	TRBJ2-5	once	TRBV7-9	CASSIGRGETQYF	TGTGCCAGCAGCATCGGACGAGGAGAGACCCAGTACTTC
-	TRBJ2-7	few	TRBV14	CASSQGQEGSRWQYF	TGTGCCAGCAGCCAAGGACAGGAGGGTTCTAGGTGGCAGTACTTC
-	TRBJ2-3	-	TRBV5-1	CASSLQSNTDTQYF	TGCGCCAGCAGCTTGCAGTCAAACACAGATACGCAGTATTTT
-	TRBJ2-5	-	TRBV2	CASSLETQYF	TGTGCCAGCAGCCTCGAGACCCAGTACTTC
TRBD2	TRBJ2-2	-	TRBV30	CAWRAGGTNTGELFF	TGTGCCTGGAGGGCGGGAGGGACGAACACCGGGGAGCTGTTTTTT
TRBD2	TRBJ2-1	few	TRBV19	CASAGLAGGPPNEQFF	TGTGCCAGTGCCGGACTAGCGGGAGGGCCACCGAATGAGCAGTTCTTC
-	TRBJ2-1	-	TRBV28	CASSPPRPGSYNEQFF	TGTGCCAGCAGTCCTCCTCGGCCGGGGTCCTACAATGAGCAGTTCTTC
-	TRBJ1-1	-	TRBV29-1	CSVVQLLNTEAFF	TGCAGCGTTGTACAGCTACTGAACACTGAAGCTTTCTTT
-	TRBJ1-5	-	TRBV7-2	CASSKEGQPQHF	TGTGCCAGCAGCAAAGAAGGCCAGCCCCAGCATTTT
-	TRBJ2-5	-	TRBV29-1	CSVGIPRGPRETQYF	TGCAGCGTCGGGATCCCCAGGGGACCTCGTGAGACCCAGTACTTC
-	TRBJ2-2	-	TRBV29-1	CSVGRAGSGTGELFF	TGCAGCGTTGGTCGTGCGGGGTCGGGAACCGGGGAGCTGTTTTTT
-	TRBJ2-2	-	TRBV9	CASSVEGTGVTGELFF	TGTGCCAGCAGCGTAGAGGGGACTGGAGTCACCGGGGAGCTGTTTTTT
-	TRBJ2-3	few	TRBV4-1	CASSQEARTQYF	TGCGCCAGCAGCCAAGAGGCTCGTACGCAGTATTTT
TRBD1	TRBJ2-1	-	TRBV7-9	CASSSGQGWDEQFF	TGTGCCAGCAGCTCGGGACAGGGTTGGGATGAGCAGTTCTTC
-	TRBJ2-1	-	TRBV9	CASSVDPGRSNYNEQFF	TGTGCCAGCAGCGTCGATCCAGGCAGGTCGAATTACAATGAGCAGTTCTTC
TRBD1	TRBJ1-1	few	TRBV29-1	CSVRPGTGVAVNTEAFF	TGCAGCGTTAGACCCGGGACAGGGGTTGCGGTGAACACTGAAGCTTTCTTT
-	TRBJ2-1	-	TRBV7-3	CASRAGGYNEQFF	TGTGCCAGCAGGGCCGGAGGCTACAATGAGCAGTTCTTC
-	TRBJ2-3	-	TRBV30	CAWREYPSTDTQYF	TGTGCCTGGAGGGAATACCCGAGCACAGATACGCAGTATTTT
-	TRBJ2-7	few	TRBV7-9	CASSLASGGNEQYF	TGTGCCAGCAGCTTAGCCTCAGGAGGAAACGAGCAGTACTTC
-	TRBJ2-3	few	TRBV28	CASSSHGTKIKYF	TGTGCCAGCAGTTCGCACGGGACAAAGATAAAGTATTTT
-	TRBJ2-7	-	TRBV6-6	CASSSPRGNYVEQYF	TGTGCCAGCAGCTCCCCTCGAGGGAACTACGTCGAGCAGTACTTC
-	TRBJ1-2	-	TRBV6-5	CASSYSGFDGYTF	TGTGCCAGCAGTTACTCCGGTTTCGACGGCTACACCTTC